The T cell receptor beta chain described here comes from a study of post-analysis software for immune sequencing data. Broader study findings: About five TRBV segments were more frequent in patients than controls; TRBV5-6, TRBV5-1 and TRBV20-1 belonged to this group.

This clonotype has a single count. Its antigen remains unidentified. TCR beta cDNA libraries had unique molecular identifiers. TCRdb passed the PCR reads through MiXCR, listing each CDR3 protein once. The sample lists around 700,000 distinct CDR3 sequences; 55% to 60% were seen once. The germline gives CDR1 SQVTM, CDR2 ANQGSEA. The length of the CDR3 is 16 residues. V was clipped by 6 bases and J by 0 bases; unmatched bases: 9. The sample comprised blood. This receptor was identified in a girl under 10 years old with multiple sclerosis. V usage is TRBV29-1 and J usage is TRBJ2-1; 9 nucleotides align to TRBD1. This CDR3 reads CSVEDRGHSSYNEQFF. CDR3 nucleotide sequence: TGCAGCGTCGAGGACAGGGGTCACAGCTCCTACAATGAGCAGTTCTTC.